What follows is one T cell receptor beta chain and its context. Its target is not known. This sample is drawn from a study of T-cell reconstitution after alpha-beta-depleted transplantation in children. Preparation of the TCRbeta library was carried out with unique molecular identifiers. One entry per CDR3 protein, called by TCRdb with MiXCR from the PCR reads. Of about 980,000 distinct CDR3 sequences detected, about 29% appear once; the ten largest clones hold 25% to 35%. Study-level points and caveats: Diversity of TCRbeta at day 60 was high in some patients, arising from surviving recipient T cells and thymic progenitors. Reportedly, alpha-beta T cells present about two months post-transplant originated from several hundred expanded clones of graft origin.

V gave up 5 bases and J gave up 4 bases; unmatched junction bases: 13. This CDR3 contains 16 residues. The sample was PBMCs, mostly from graft donor cells, taken 360 days after TCRalphabeta/CD19-depleted stem cell transplant. The origin of this receptor is a boy under two years old who had a stem cell transplant for SCID, so the T cells may come from the graft donor. The V call is TRBV12-3 or TRBV12-4, the J call TRBJ1-1; 7 nucleotides line up with TRBD1. The CDR3 nucleotides read TGTGCCAGCAGTCCCGGGGCAGGGGGATGGGGCACTGAAGCTTTCTTT. Encoded protein: CASSPGAGGWGTEAFF.